This T cell receptor beta chain originates from a study of T-cell reconstitution after alpha-beta-depleted transplantation in children. This clonotype was seen at least ten times. The CDR3 length is 12 residues. The ends were cut back, 5 bases at V and 7 bases at J, with 11 bases in the middle. Per germline, CDR1 SGHTA and CDR2 FQGNSA. TCRbeta library construction was performed incorporating unique molecular identifiers. MiXCR, run by TCRdb on the PCR reads, gives a single entry per CDR3 protein. Seen here are roughly 500,000 distinct CDR3 sequences, 30% to 35% observed once, and the top ten hold under 3%.

This chain joins TRBV7-2 and TRBJ1-2; D might be TRBD1 (5 bases). This TCR was recovered from a human donor who donated a stem cell graft to a child with aplastic anemia. The sample was PBMCs from the stem cell graft donor, taken from the stem cell graft. This chain's CDR3 is CASSQQAIGYTF. CDR3 coding DNA: TGTGCCAGCAGCCAACAGGCTATTGGCTACACCTTC.